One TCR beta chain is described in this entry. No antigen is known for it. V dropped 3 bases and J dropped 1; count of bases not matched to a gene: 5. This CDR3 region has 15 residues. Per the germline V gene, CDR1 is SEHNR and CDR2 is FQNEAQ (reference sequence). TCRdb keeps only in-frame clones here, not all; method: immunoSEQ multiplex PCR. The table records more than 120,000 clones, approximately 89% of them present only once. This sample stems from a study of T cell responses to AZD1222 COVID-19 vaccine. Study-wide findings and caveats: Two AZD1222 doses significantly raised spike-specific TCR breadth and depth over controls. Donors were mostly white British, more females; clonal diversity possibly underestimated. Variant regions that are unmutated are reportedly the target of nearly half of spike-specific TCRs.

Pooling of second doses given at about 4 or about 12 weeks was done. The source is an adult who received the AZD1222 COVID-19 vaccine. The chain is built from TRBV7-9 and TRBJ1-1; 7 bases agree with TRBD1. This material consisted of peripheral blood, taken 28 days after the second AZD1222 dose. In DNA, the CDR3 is TGTGCCAGCAGCTTTAAGGGGACAGCGAACACTGAAGCTTTCTTT. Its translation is CASSFKGTANTEAFF.